This is a list of T cell receptor beta chains from one sample in a study of technical replicates of blood from several donors. Profiled with immunoSEQ multiplex PCR; TCRdb holds only in-frame clones, not every one. The sample shows roughly 61,000 clones, roughly 97% of them seen only once. The specimen was T cells isolated from PBMCs. All receptors come from a human donor in good health. Both conserved end residues are part of each CDR3. D genes are given only for firm matches. Expanded clones are given a class, and other clones once, few, many or no size at all.

>TRBV7-2|-|-|TRBJ2-7
CASSPGGDAYEQYF
TGTGCCAGCAGCCCGGGCGGGGACGCCTACGAGCAGTACTTC
>TRBV4-1|-|TRBD1|TRBJ2-7
CASSPRDSFYEQYF
TGCGCCAGCAGCCCTCGGGACAGCTTCTACGAGCAGTACTTC
>TRBV5-4|-|TRBD2|TRBJ2-5
CASSLRRTSGRGQETQYF
TGTGCCAGCAGCTTACGTAGGACTAGCGGGAGAGGCCAAGAGACCCAGTACTTC
>TRBV14|-|-|TRBJ2-2
CASSQDQSSGELFF
TGTGCCAGCAGCCAAGATCAGTCATCTGGGGAGCTGTTTTTT
>TRBV5-1|-|TRBD1|TRBJ1-4
CASSGTATNEKLFF
TGCGCCAGCTCGGGGACAGCAACTAATGAAAAACTGTTTTTT
>TRBV6-1|-|TRBD1|TRBJ2-5
CASSNRGQETQYF
TGTGCCAGCAGCAACAGGGGCCAAGAGACCCAGTACTTC
>TRBV5-4|-|TRBD2|TRBJ2-1
CASSSGLAGGTFNLNEQFF
TGTGCCAGCAGCAGCGGACTAGCGGGAGGGACGTTTAACTTAAATGAGCAGTTCTTC
>TRBV30|-|-|TRBJ1-1
CACQIWTEAFF
TGTGCCTGTCAGATATGGACTGAAGCTTTCTTT
>TRBV6-1|-|TRBD1|TRBJ2-7
CASKEYRDSYEQYF
TGTGCCAGCAAAGAATATCGGGACAGCTACGAGCAGTACTTC
>TRBV27|-|-|TRBJ1-1
CASSLSGLGAVRPEAFF
TGTGCCAGCAGTTTATCGGGCCTAGGGGCCGTTCGCCCTGAAGCTTTCTTT
>TRBV5-1|-|TRBD1|TRBJ2-5
CASSLTTGTYQETQYF
TGCGCCAGCAGCTTGACGACAGGGACGTACCAAGAGACCCAGTACTTC
>TRBV7-2|-|TRBD2|TRBJ2-7
CASSLGRGTSVPYEQYF
TGTGCCAGCAGCTTAGGTCGTGGAACTAGCGTACCCTACGAGCAGTACTTC
>TRBV18|-|-|TRBJ1-2
CASSPGPGYTF
TGTGCCAGCTCACCGGGCCCTGGCTACACCTTC
>TRBV4-1|-|TRBD2|TRBJ2-4
CASSQVAGGLAKNIQYF
TGCGCCAGCAGCCAAGTCGCGGGAGGGCTAGCCAAAAACATTCAGTACTTC
>TRBV5-4|-|TRBD1|TRBJ1-6
CASSSDRSNSPLHF
TGTGCCAGCAGTTCGGACAGGTCCAATTCACCCCTCCACTTT
>TRBV11-2|-|-|TRBJ1-2
CASSSGQSYGYTF
TGTGCCAGCAGCTCCGGACAGAGCTATGGCTACACCTTC
>TRBV29-1|-|TRBD2|TRBJ2-7
CSVVWFSGRAVSYEQYF
TGCAGCGTTGTCTGGTTTAGCGGGAGGGCCGTCTCCTACGAGCAGTACTTC
>TRBV19|once|-|TRBJ1-3
CATRGSSGNTIYF
TGTGCCACCCGGGGGTCGTCTGGAAACACCATATATTTT
>TRBV14|-|TRBD1|TRBJ1-1
CASSYHWGQGKGNTEAFF
TGTGCCAGCAGCTACCATTGGGGACAGGGGAAGGGGAACACTGAAGCTTTCTTT
>TRBV27|-|-|TRBJ1-5
CASSLTRGSNQPQHF
TGTGCCAGCAGTCTAACGCGCGGCAGCAATCAGCCCCAGCATTTT
>TRBV9|-|TRBD1|TRBJ2-7
CASSVGQGAYEQYF
TGTGCCAGCAGCGTAGGACAGGGAGCCTACGAGCAGTACTTC
>TRBV2|-|-|TRBJ1-1
CASPVVQGNTEAFF
TGTGCCAGCCCGGTTGTACAGGGGAACACTGAAGCTTTCTTT
>TRBV29-1|-|TRBD2|TRBJ2-7
CSVATSASYEQYF
TGCAGCGTCGCGACTAGCGCGTCCTACGAGCAGTACTTC
>TRBV5-4|-|TRBD1|TRBJ1-2
CASSLRTRGNYGYTF
TGTGCCAGCAGCTTGAGGACCAGGGGGAACTATGGCTACACCTTC
>TRBV28|-|TRBD1|TRBJ1-5
CAAQDRVNQPQHF
TGTGCCGCCCAGGACAGGGTCAATCAGCCCCAGCATTTT
>TRBV4-1|-|-|TRBJ2-6
CASSQSRDMLSGANVLTF
TGCGCCAGCAGCCAATCCCGGGACATGCTCTCTGGGGCCAACGTCCTGACTTTC
>TRBV19|-|-|TRBJ1-2
CASSIFGDDTNYGYTF
TGTGCCAGTAGTATTTTCGGGGATGATACAAACTATGGCTACACCTTC
>TRBV7-9|-|-|TRBJ2-2
CASSPRELNTGELFF
TGTGCCAGCAGCCCCCGGGAACTTAACACCGGGGAGCTGTTTTTT
>TRBV7-8|-|-|TRBJ1-1
CASSLPGSWTEAFF
TGTGCCAGCAGCTTACCGGGGAGCTGGACTGAAGCTTTCTTT
>TRBV2|-|TRBD2|TRBJ2-7
CASSEIPSGGGQYF
TGTGCCAGCAGTGAAATCCCTAGCGGAGGCGGGCAGTACTTC
>TRBV6-5|-|-|TRBJ2-1
CASSYSFLSSYNEQFF
TGTGCCAGCAGTTACTCGTTTCTTTCCTCCTACAATGAGCAGTTCTTC
>TRBV6-5|-|TRBD1|TRBJ1-2
CASSAGQNYGYTF
TGTGCCAGCAGTGCGGGACAGAACTATGGCTACACCTTC
>TRBV28|-|-|TRBJ2-5
CASSSYQETQYF
TGTGCCAGCTCCAGTTACCAAGAGACCCAGTACTTC
>TRBV27|-|TRBD2|TRBJ2-1
CASSFGISGAFNEQFF
TGTGCCAGCAGTTTCGGTATTAGCGGGGCTTTCAATGAGCAGTTCTTC
>TRBV6-1|-|-|TRBJ1-3
CASQYVDDTIYF
TGTGCCAGCCAGTACGTTGATGACACCATATATTTT
>TRBV7-9|once|TRBD1|TRBJ1-3
CASSLAHRGRPGNTIYF
TGTGCCAGCAGCTTAGCCCACAGGGGACGCCCTGGAAACACCATATATTTT
>TRBV9|-|-|TRBJ1-1
CASSTGGGTEAFF
TGTGCCAGCAGCACCGGGGGGGGTACTGAAGCTTTCTTT
>TRBV15|-|-|TRBJ2-7
CATSRQGHEQYF
TGTGCCACCAGCAGACAGGGCCACGAGCAGTACTTC